Each of the 28 T cell receptor beta chains below was sequenced from the same sample in a study of cytomegalovirus exposure and HLA in healthy donors. A multiplex PCR was run with 60 Vbeta primers and 13 Jbeta primers. Method: immunoSEQ multiplex PCR; TCRdb's copy keeps in-frame clones and lacks some. The profile shows roughly 180,000 clones, 70% to 85% of them singletons. Sequenced input: PBMCs. These receptors originate from a man in his late teens or twenties in good health and CMV-seronegative.

The chain is built from TRBV7-3 and TRBJ1-2; D unresolved. The germline V gene has CDR1 SGHTA and CDR2 FQGTGA. With 0 bases removed from V and 0 bases from J, the gap between germline ends came to 14 bases. This CDR3 has 17 amino acids. The CDR3 loop reads CASSLTSAAASNYGYTF. The CDR3 DNA reads TGTGCCAGCAGCTTAACGTCGGCGGCCGCTTCTAACTATGGCTACACCTTC. Full variable domain (outside the CDR3, taken from reference TRBV7-3 and TRBJ1-2): GAGVSQTPSNKVTEKGKYVELRCDPISGHTALYWYRQSLGQGPEFLIYFQGTGAADDSGLPNDRFFAVRPEGSVSTLKIQRTERGDSAVYLCASSLTSAAASNYGYTFGSGTRLTVV.

This chain uses TRBV6-5 with TRBJ2-7; 7 nucleotides agree with TRBD1. CDR1 is MNHEY and CDR2 is SVGAGI in the germline V gene. The CDR3 extends over 14 amino acids. V lost 6 bases to trimming and J lost 4 bases; unmatched junction nucleotides: 9. The CDR3 DNA reads TGTGCCAGCAGCCGTTACCAGGGGGTTTACGAGCAGTACTTC. The encoded protein is CASSRYQGVYEQYF.

Points on this clone: One end of the junction varies from germline; a read error may be responsible. J is TRBJ2-2 and V is TRBV7-7, with 7 bases lining up with TRBD1. This CDR3 is 16 amino acids long. Per germline, CDR1 SSHAT and CDR2 FNYEAQ (reference sequence). CDR3 nucleotides: TGTGCTAGCAGACCGACAGGGATCTCGAACACCGGGGAGCTGTTTTTT. This encodes CASRPTGISNTGELFF.

The chain joins TRBV18 to TRBJ2-5, with D tentatively TRBD1 (5 bases). The CDR3 loop spans 13 amino acids. V gave up 2 bases and J gave up 5 bases, with 9 bases separating them. In germline, CDR1 is KGHSH, CDR2 LQKENI. CDR3 amino acids: CASSPRKGETQYF. DNA for the CDR3: TGTGCCAGCTCACCAAGGAAGGGGGAGACCCAGTACTTC.

The CDR3 here is CASSLTGNEQFF. The CDR3 nucleotides read TGTGCCAGCTCACTGACAGGTAATGAGCAGTTCTTC. V usage is TRBV18 and J usage is TRBJ2-1; perhaps TRBD1 as D (6 bases). This CDR3 has 12 amino acids. CDR1 KGHSH and CDR2 LQKENI come from the germline V gene. The ends were cut back, 4 bases at V and 7 bases at J, with 8 bases in the middle.

The table lists this clone with a few counts. This chain links TRBV6-1 with TRBJ1-1; possibly TRBD1 for D (6 bases). Looked up from germline, CDR1 is MNHNS and CDR2 is SASEGT. This CDR3 contains 14 residues. The V and J ends lost 7 bases and 5 bases respectively, with 17 bases between them. CDR3 loop: CASITGMGWTEAFF. The CDR3, as DNA: TGTGCCAGCATCACAGGGATGGGATGGACTGAAGCTTTCTTT.

This clone was observed a few times. The chain employs TRBV6-5 and TRBJ2-4; 7 positions agree with TRBD2. This CDR3 comprises 12 residues. In germline, CDR1 is MNHEY, CDR2 SVGAGI. The junction had 6 bases not matched to a gene; V was cut back by 6 bases and J by 10 bases. The CDR3 nucleotides read TGTGCCAGCAGCTGGGAGGGTGGGATTCAGTACTTC. It is translated as CASSWEGGIQYF.

This clone was detected only a few times. This sequence joins TRBV7-8 and TRBJ2-7; 7 bases are a match to TRBD1. The CDR3 is made up of 15 amino acids. Germline trimming cut 0 bases from V and 1 base from J; bases unmatched to any gene: 3. Germline CDR1 and CDR2: SGHVS and FQNEAQ. As DNA, the CDR3 is TGTGCCAGCAGCTTAGCACAGGGGATGTCCTACGAGCAGTACTTC. Protein product: CASSLAQGMSYEQYF.

The chain links TRBV5-1 to TRBJ2-3; D perhaps matches TRBD2 (6 bases). This CDR3 has 14 amino acids. CDR1 and CDR2 from the germline V gene are SGHRS and YFSETQ. The V end lost 2 bases, the J end lost 6 bases, and 13 bases lay between the germline ends. CDR3 DNA sequence: TGCGCCAGCAGCTTAGCGGGCCCAACGGATACGCAGTATTTT. Translation gives CASSLAGPTDTQYF. Variable domain in full (rest from reference TRBV5-1 and TRBJ2-3): KAGVTQTPRYLIKTRGQQVTLSCSPISGHRSVSWYQQTPGQGLQFLFEYFSETQRNKGNFPGRFSGRQFSNSRSEMNVSTLELGDSALYLCASSLAGPTDTQYFGPGTRLTVL.

The chain carries TRBV11-3 and TRBJ1-1, with a tentative D call TRBD1 (6 bases). The CDR3 is 16 amino acids. Per the germline V gene, CDR1 is SGHNT and CDR2 is YENEEA. V was trimmed by 5 bases and J by 3 bases, leaving 19 bases between them. In nucleotides, the CDR3 is TGTGCCAGCAGCCCGGGGCGGGGGGGCGCGGACACTGAAGCTTTCTTT. It encodes CASSPGRGGADTEAFF.

This sequence joins TRBV4-1 and TRBJ2-1; 7 bases match TRBD1. Trimming removed 3 bases from V and 2 bases from J; junction bases left unmatched: 7. The CDR3 consists of 16 residues. Germline assignment: CDR1 MGHRA and CDR2 YSYEKL. CDR3 bases: TGCGCCAGCAGCCAGCCACGACAGGGTCCCTACAATGAGCAGTTCTTC. It encodes CASSQPRQGPYNEQFF.

Only a few counts were recorded for this clone. The chain employs TRBV6-5 and TRBJ1-2, with 10 bases aligning to TRBD1. V shed 0 bases and J 4 bases; nucleotides not matched to a gene: 5. CDR3 size: 16 residues. The germline V gene has CDR1 MNHEY and CDR2 SVGAGI. The DNA of the CDR3 is TGTGCCAGCAGTTACTCGACAGGGGGCGCAAGCTATGGCTACACCTTC. Residues: CASSYSTGGASYGYTF.

This rearrangement joins TRBV7-9 to TRBJ2-1; D unresolved. Germline lookup yields CDR1 SEHNR and CDR2 FQNEAQ (reference sequence). The CDR3 is made up of 11 amino acids. Trimming pared 2 bases from V and 8 bases from J, leaving 4 bases between. The DNA for the CDR3 is TGTGCCAGCAGCTTAACGGATGAGCAGTTCTTC. Amino acids: CASSLTDEQFF.

The chain is built from TRBV4-1 and TRBJ2-5, with 7 bases matching TRBD1. The J call may be mistaken, given a closer DNA end match to TRBJ2-7. The germline V gene has CDR1 MGHRA and CDR2 YSYEKL. The CDR3 sequence is 16 residues long. The CDR3, as DNA: TGCGCCAGCAGCCATCGGGACAGTCGTTATCCTTCCGAGCAGTACTTC. Translating it yields CASSHRDSRYPSEQYF.

This clone was counted a few times. The chain combines TRBV4-2 with TRBJ2-3, with D tentatively TRBD2 (5 bases). The CDR3 runs to 14 residues. The V gene's germline CDR1 is LGHNA and CDR2 YNFKEQ. The V end lost 0 bases, the J end lost 4 bases, and 8 bases lay between the germline ends. This CDR3 is CASSQDSGADTQYF. CDR3 bases: TGTGCCAGCAGCCAAGATTCCGGGGCAGATACGCAGTATTTT.

The J gene is TRBJ1-4, the V gene TRBV28; TRBD1 aligns across 7 bases. This CDR3 is 16 amino acids long. V dropped 7 bases and J dropped 7; count of bases not matched to a gene: 15. CDR1 and CDR2 from the germline V gene are MDHEN and SYDVKM. The CDR3 region has the DNA TGTGCCAGCACCCCCACCAGGGGGGCGGTTCGTGAAAAACTGTTTTTT. It encodes CASTPTRGAVREKLFF.

This chain's CDR3 is CASSFGGSGPEAFF. CDR3 nucleotide sequence: TGTGCCAGCAGTTTTGGAGGGTCCGGCCCTGAAGCTTTCTTT. V usage is TRBV28 and J usage is TRBJ1-1, with D unclear. CDR1 and CDR2 from the germline V gene are MDHEN and SYDVKM. The V gene lost 3 bases and the J gene lost 6 bases, with 14 bases spanning the gap. CDR3 size: 14 residues.

The gene calls are TRBV7-9 and TRBJ1-1; TRBD1 aligns across 8 bases. V dropped 4 bases and J dropped 1; count of bases not matched to a gene: 5. Germline loops: CDR1 SEHNR, CDR2 FQNEAQ (reference sequence). The CDR3 is 15 residues long. The CDR3 nucleotides are TGTGCCAGCAGCTCCACAGGGGGACCGAACACTGAAGCTTTCTTT. It yields the protein CASSSTGGPNTEAFF.

V gene TRBV2 combines with J gene TRBJ1-1; maybe TRBD1 (6 bases). The CDR3 runs 15 residues. Germline V lookup: CDR1 SNHLY, CDR2 FYNNEI. Trimming left V 2 bases short and J 0 bases short, with 10 bases between. CDR3 sequence: CASSESWTVNTEAFF. The CDR3 DNA reads TGTGCCAGCAGTGAATCTTGGACAGTGAACACTGAAGCTTTCTTT.

V and J are TRBV27 and TRBJ1-2; no clear D. The CDR3 loop spans 13 amino acids. Germline loops: CDR1 MNHEY, CDR2 SMNVEV (reference sequence). V was cut by 4 bases and J by 6 bases, with 12 bases left in between. The CDR3 coding sequence is TGTGCCAGCAGTTCGGGTGAAGTCCATGGCTACACCTTC. Translating it yields CASSSGEVHGYTF.

J is TRBJ2-1 and V is TRBV12-5, with D maybe TRBD2 (6 bases). The CDR3 loop spans 12 amino acids. Trimming took off 2 bases at V and 10 bases at J, with 9 bases between the two ends. Germline V gene data show CDR1 as LGHNT and CDR2 as FRNRAP. CDR3 sequence reads: CASGLRDSEQFF. In nucleotides, the CDR3 is TGTGCTAGTGGTTTGAGGGACTCCGAGCAGTTCTTC.

The rearrangement links TRBV5-4 to TRBJ1-1; D gene ambiguous. This CDR3 comprises 14 residues. Trimming pared 1 base from V and 1 base from J, leaving 8 bases between. Germline values: CDR1 SGHNT, CDR2 YYREEE (reference sequence). This CDR3 reads CASSLPPRNTEAFF. CDR3 coding DNA: TGTGCCAGCAGCTTGCCCCCCAGGAACACTGAAGCTTTCTTT.

The rearrangement links TRBV7-2 to TRBJ2-5; 7 bases line up with TRBD2. Trimming at V came to 1 base and at J to 5 bases, leaving 4 bases not matched to a gene. The CDR3 runs to 14 residues. Germline-derived CDR1 and CDR2 are SGHTA and FQGNSA. The CDR3 loop is CASSLGTSPETQYF. CDR3 bases: TGTGCCAGCAGCTTAGGGACTAGTCCGGAGACCCAGTACTTC.

Concerning this clone: The sample contains more than one DNA sequence encoding this CDR3. The chain links TRBV10-3 to TRBJ1-1; D may be TRBD1 (5 bases). The V gene lost 11 bases and the J gene lost 3 bases, with 10 bases spanning the gap. Germline loops: CDR1 ENHRY, CDR2 SYGVKD. CDR3 length equals 11 residues. The CDR3 loop reads CASGGDTEAFF. The CDR3 DNA reads as TGTGCCTCGGGGGGGGACACTGAAGCTTTCTTT.

The chain uses TRBV5-5 and TRBJ1-1; TRBD1 is a possible D gene (6 bases). V was pared by 6 bases and J by 4 bases, with 13 bases between. This CDR3 spans 13 amino acids. CDR1 and CDR2 (germline): SGHKS, YYEKEE (reference sequence). The CDR3 here is CASKRQVLTEAFF. The CDR3 bases are TGTGCCAGCAAAAGACAGGTACTCACTGAAGCTTTCTTT.

The V call is TRBV7-2, the J call TRBJ1-2; D remains ambiguous. Between the trimmed V and J ends, which lost 4 bases and 0 bases, there was a span of 15 bases. This CDR3 is 16 amino acids long. Germline V gives CDR1 SGHTA, CDR2 FQGNSA. The CDR3 DNA reads TGTGCCAGCAGCTCTTCGTTGATACTAGCTAACTATGGCTACACCTTC. Its protein is CASSSSLILANYGYTF.

The chain's CDR3 is CASRYTGGLYNEQFF. In DNA, the CDR3 is TGTGCCAGCAGGTATACGGGGGGACTCTACAATGAGCAGTTCTTC. The chain links TRBV7-3 to TRBJ2-1; 7 bases are shared with TRBD2. Looked up from germline, CDR1 is SGHTA and CDR2 is FQGTGA. The CDR3 extends over 15 amino acids. V lost 6 bases and J lost 3; bases outside the gene matches: 8.

This chain joins TRBV9 and TRBJ2-7; D not resolved. Germline V CDR1 and CDR2: SGDLS, YYNGEE. V gave up 3 bases and J gave up 0 bases, with 7 bases separating them. The CDR3 has 13 residues. The CDR3 is CASSAPSSYEQYF. In DNA, the CDR3 is TGTGCCAGCAGCGCTCCGAGCTCCTACGAGCAGTACTTC.